The entry below describes one TCR beta chain. Its antigen is unidentified. The CDR3 runs 15 residues. Trimming left V 4 bases short and J 7 bases short, with 16 bases between. The assay was immunoSEQ multiplex PCR, and TCRdb's table has in-frame clones only and misses some. The sample contains under 150,000 clones, about 89% of which appear only once. The time point: peripheral blood 6 weeks after treatment start. Each patient presented with locally advanced or metastatic urothelial carcinoma. This sample was taken from a study of PD-L1 blockade in urothelial cancer. Study-level information: At 3 weeks (second dose) and 6 weeks after starting treatment, blood was analyzed. Counts from blood samples showed a median of roughly 140,000 T cells.

The study's findings and limits: In blood at 3 weeks, tumor-associated clones expanded more among patients with durable benefit.

The receptor's source is a man in his sixties with urothelial cancer. The sample was PBMCs, taken around atezolizumab (anti-PD-L1) treatment. The chain employs TRBV23-1 and TRBJ1-4; D gene uncertain. TRBV23-1 is recorded as an ORF, its role being uncertain. The CDR3: CASSRLYAVGEKLFF. The CDR3 DNA is TGCGCCAGCAGTCGCCTATACGCGGTTGGTGAAAAACTGTTTTTT.